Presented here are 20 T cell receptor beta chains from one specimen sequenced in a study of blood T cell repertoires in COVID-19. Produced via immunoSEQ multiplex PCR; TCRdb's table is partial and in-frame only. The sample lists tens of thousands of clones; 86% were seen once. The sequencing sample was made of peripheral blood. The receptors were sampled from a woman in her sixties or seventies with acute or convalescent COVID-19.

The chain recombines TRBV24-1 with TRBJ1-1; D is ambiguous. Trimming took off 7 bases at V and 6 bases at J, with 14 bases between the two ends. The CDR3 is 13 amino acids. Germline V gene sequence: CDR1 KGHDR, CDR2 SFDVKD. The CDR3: CATRTSGKSEAFF. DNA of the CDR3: TGTGCCACCAGGACATCCGGGAAGTCTGAAGCTTTCTTT.

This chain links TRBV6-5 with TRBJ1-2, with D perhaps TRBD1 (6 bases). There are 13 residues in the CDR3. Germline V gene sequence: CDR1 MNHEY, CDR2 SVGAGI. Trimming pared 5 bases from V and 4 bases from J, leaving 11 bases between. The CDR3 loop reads CASSPTGIYGYTF. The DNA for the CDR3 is TGTGCCAGCAGTCCTACAGGGATCTATGGCTACACCTTC.

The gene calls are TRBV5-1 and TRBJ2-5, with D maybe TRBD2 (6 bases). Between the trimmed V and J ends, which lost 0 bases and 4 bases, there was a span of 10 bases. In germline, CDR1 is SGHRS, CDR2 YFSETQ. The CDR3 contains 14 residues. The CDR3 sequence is CASSLDGGIETQYF. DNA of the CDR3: TGCGCCAGCAGCTTGGATGGGGGGATAGAGACCCAGTACTTC.

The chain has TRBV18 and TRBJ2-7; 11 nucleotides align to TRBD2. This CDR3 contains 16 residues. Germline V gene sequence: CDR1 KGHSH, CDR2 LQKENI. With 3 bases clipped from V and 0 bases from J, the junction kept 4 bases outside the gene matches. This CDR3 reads CASSPPGLADSYEQYF. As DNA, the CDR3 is TGTGCCAGCTCACCGCCGGGACTAGCGGACTCCTACGAGCAGTACTTC. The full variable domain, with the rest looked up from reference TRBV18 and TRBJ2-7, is NAGVMQNPRHLVRRRGQEARLRCSPMKGHSHVYWYRQLPEEGLKFMVYLQKENIIDESGMPKERFSAEFPKEGPSILRIQQVVRGDSAAYFCASSPPGLADSYEQYFGPGTRLTVT.

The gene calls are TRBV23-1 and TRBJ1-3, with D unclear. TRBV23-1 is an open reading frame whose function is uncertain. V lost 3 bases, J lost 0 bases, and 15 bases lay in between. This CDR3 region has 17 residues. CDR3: CASSHRTADFSGNTIYF. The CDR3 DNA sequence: TGCGCCAGCAGTCATCGTACCGCGGATTTCTCTGGAAACACCATATATTTT.

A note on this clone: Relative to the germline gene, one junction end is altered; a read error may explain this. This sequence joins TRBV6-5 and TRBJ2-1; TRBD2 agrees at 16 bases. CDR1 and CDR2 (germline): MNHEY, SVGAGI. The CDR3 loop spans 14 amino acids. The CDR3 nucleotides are TGTGCCAGCAGCGAGGGACTAGCGGGAGGGCCAACAATCTTC. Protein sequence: CASSEGLAGGPTIF.

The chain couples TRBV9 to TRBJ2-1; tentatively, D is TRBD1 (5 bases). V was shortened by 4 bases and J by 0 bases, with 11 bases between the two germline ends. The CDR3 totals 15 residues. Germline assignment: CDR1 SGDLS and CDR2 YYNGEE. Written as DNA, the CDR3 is TGTGCCAGCAGCCCTAGGACATACTCCTACAATGAGCAGTTCTTC. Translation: CASSPRTYSYNEQFF.

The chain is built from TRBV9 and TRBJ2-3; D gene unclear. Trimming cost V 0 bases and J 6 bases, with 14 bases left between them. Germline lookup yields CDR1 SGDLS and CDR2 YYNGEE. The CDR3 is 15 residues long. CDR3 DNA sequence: TGTGCCAGCAGCGTAGATCGGCAGGTTAGGGATACGCAGTATTTT. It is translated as CASSVDRQVRDTQYF.

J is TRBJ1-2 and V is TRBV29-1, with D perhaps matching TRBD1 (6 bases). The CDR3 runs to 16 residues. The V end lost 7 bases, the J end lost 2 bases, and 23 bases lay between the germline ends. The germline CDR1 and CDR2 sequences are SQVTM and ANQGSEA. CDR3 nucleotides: TGCAGCGCCCAGCAGTACGGAGACAGGACAAACTATGGCTACACCTTC. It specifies CSAQQYGDRTNYGYTF.

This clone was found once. Here the CDR3 reads CASSLRSSAGITDTQYF. The DNA for the CDR3 is TGTGCCAGCAGCTTAAGGAGCTCAGCGGGAATCACAGATACGCAGTATTTT. The J gene is TRBJ2-3, the V gene TRBV7-2, with 7 bases matching TRBD2. The germline V gene has CDR1 SGHTA and CDR2 FQGNSA. Losses at the gene ends were 2 bases for V and 2 bases for J; bases not matched to a gene: 10. The CDR3 is 17 amino acids.

The CDR3 DNA reads TGCGCCAGCAGCTTGGTAGTGGCAGGGGTGTCTGGGGCCAACGTCCTGACTTTC. Its protein is CASSLVVAGVSGANVLTF. The J gene is TRBJ2-6, the V gene TRBV5-1, with D possibly being TRBD1 (6 bases). The CDR3 extends over 18 amino acids. The V end was cut by 0 bases, the J end by 1 base, with 14 bases between. CDR1 is SGHRS and CDR2 is YFSETQ in the germline V gene.

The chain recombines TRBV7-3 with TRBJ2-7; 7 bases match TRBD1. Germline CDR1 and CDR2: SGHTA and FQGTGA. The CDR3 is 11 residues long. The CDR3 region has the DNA TGTACAGGGGAGAGGTGCTACGAGCAGTACTTC. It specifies CTGERCYEQYF.

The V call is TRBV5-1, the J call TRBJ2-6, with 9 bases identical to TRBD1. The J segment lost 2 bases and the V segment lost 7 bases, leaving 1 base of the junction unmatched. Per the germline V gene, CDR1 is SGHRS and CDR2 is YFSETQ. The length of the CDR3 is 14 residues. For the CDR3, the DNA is TGCGCCAGCGGGGACAGGGCTGGGGCCAACGTCCTGACTTTC. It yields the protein CASGDRAGANVLTF.

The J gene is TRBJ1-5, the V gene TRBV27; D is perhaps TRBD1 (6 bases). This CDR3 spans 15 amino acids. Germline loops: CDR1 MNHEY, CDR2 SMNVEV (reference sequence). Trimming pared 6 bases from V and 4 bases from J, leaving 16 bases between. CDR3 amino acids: CASRVDRRSNQPQHF. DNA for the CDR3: TGTGCCAGCAGAGTAGACAGGAGATCTAATCAGCCCCAGCATTTT.

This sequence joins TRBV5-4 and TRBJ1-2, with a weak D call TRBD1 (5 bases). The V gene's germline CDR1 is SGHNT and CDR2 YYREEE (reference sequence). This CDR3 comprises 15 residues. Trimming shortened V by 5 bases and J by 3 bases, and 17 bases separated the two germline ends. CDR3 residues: CASSMVPGRDYGYTF. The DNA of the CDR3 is TGTGCCAGCAGTATGGTACCAGGGAGGGACTATGGCTACACCTTC.

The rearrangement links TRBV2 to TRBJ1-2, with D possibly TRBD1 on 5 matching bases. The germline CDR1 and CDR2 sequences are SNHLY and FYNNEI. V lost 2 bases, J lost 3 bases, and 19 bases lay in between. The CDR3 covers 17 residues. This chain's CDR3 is CASSEFVVGQGHYGYTF. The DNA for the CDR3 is TGTGCCAGCAGTGAATTCGTGGTTGGGCAGGGCCACTATGGCTACACCTTC.

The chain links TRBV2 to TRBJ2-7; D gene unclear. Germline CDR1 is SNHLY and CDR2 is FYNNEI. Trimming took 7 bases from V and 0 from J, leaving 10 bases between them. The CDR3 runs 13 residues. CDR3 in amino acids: CASNTASSYEQYF. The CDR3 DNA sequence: TGTGCCAGCAACACAGCTTCCTCCTACGAGCAGTACTTC.

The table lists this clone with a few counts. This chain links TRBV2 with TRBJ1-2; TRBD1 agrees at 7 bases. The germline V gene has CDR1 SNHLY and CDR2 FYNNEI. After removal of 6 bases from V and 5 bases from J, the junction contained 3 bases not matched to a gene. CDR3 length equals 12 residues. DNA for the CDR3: TGTGCCAGCAGGGGGACAGCGTATGGCTACACCTTC. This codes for CASRGTAYGYTF.

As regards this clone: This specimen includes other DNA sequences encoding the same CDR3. The CDR3 is CASSLSGGGTYEQYF. CDR3 sequence (DNA): TGTGCCAGCAGTTTATCTGGGGGGGGGACCTACGAGCAGTACTTC. V gene TRBV28 combines with J gene TRBJ2-7; TRBD2 matches at 7 bases. Trimming took 1 base from V and 2 from J; bases not matched to a gene: 5. CDR1 MDHEN and CDR2 SYDVKM come from the germline V gene. The CDR3 spans 15 residues.

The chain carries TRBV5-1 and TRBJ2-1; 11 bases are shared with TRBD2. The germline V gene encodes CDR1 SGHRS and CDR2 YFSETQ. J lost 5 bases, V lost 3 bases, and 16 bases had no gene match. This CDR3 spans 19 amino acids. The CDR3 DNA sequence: TGCGCCAGCAGCTGGAAGGAACTAGCGGGGGCCTACACCGACAATGAGCAGTTCTTC. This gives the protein CASSWKELAGAYTDNEQFF.